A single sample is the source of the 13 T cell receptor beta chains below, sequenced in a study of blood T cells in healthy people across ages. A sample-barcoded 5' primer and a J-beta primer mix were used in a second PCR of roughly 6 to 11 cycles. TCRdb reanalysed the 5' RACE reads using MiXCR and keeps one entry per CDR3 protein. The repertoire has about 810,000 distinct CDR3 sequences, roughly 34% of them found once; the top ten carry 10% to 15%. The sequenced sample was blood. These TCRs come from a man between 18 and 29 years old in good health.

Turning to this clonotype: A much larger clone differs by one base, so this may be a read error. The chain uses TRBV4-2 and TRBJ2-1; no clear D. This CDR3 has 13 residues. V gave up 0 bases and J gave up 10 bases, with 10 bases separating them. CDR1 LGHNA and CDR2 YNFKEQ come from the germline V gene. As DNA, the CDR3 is TGTGCCAGCAGCCAAGATCGGTGGAACGAGCAGTTCTTC. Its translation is CASSQDRWNEQFF.

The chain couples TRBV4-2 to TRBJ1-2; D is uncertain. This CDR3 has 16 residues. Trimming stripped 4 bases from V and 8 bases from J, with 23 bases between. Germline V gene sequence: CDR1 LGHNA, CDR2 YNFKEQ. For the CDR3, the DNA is TGTGCCAGCAGCCGGGGAAGTGGCACCGGCGGCCCCGGCTACACCTTC. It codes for CASSRGSGTGGPGYTF.

The CDR3 loop reads CSVLQGTESNQPQHF. In DNA, the CDR3 is TGCAGCGTTCTACAGGGTACGGAAAGCAATCAGCCCCAGCATTTT. The J gene is TRBJ1-5, the V gene TRBV29-1; D perhaps matches TRBD1 (6 bases). The germline V gene encodes CDR1 SQVTM and CDR2 ANQGSEA. Trimming removed 5 bases at V and 1 base at J, with 15 bases between. The CDR3 has 15 residues.

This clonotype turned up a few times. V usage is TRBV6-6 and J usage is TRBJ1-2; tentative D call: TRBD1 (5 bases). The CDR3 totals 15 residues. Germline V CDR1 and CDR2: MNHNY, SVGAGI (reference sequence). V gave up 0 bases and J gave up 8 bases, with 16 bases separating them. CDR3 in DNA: TGTGCCAGCAGTTACTCGAAGAGACGGGGGGAGGGCTACACCTTC. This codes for CASSYSKRRGEGYTF.

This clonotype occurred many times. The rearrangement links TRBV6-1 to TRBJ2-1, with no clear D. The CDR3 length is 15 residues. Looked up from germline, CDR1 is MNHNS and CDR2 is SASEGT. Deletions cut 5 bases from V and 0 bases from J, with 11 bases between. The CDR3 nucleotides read TGTGCCAGCAGTCAGGTGAAGAGCTCCTACAATGAGCAGTTCTTC. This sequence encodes CASSQVKSSYNEQFF.

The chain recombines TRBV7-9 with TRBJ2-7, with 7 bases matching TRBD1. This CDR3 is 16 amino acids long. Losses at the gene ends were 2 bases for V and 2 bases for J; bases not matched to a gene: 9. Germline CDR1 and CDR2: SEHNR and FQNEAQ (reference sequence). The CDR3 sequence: CASSLRKGAGAYEQYF. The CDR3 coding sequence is TGTGCCAGCAGCTTAAGGAAGGGGGCAGGCGCCTACGAGCAGTACTTC.

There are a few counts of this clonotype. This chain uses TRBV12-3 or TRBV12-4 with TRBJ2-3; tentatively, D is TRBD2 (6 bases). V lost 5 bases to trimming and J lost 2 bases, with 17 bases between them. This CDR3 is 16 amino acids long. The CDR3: CASSPGTATFTDTQYF. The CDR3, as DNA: TGTGCCAGCAGTCCCGGGACTGCTACCTTCACAGATACGCAGTATTTT.

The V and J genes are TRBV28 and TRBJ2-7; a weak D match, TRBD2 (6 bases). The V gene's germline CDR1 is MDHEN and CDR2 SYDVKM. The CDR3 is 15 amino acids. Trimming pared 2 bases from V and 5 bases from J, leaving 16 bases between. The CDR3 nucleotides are TGTGCCAGCAGTTTAAATGCGGGAATGAGCAACGAGCAGTACTTC. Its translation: CASSLNAGMSNEQYF.

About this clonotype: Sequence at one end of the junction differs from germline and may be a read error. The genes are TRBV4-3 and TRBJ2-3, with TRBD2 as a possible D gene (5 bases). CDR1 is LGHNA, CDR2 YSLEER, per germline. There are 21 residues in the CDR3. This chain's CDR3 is CASNQETARFLIGRNTDTQYF. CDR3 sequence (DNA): TGCGCCAGCAACCAAGAAACCGCCCGATTCCTAATAGGGAGAAACACAGATACGCAGTATTTT.

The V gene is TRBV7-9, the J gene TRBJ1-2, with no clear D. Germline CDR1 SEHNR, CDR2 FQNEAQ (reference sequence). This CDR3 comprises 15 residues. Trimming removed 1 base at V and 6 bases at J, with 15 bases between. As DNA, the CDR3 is TGTGCCAGCAGCTTAGAAAGTGAAAGGGAAGATGGCTACACCTTC. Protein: CASSLESEREDGYTF.

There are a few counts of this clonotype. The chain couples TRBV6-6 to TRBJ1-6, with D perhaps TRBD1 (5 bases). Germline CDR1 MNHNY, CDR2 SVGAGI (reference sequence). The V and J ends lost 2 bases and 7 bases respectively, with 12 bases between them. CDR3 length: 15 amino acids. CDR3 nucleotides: TGTGCCAGCAGTTACAATAGGCGGGGGAATTCACCCCTCCACTTT. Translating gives CASSYNRRGNSPLHF.

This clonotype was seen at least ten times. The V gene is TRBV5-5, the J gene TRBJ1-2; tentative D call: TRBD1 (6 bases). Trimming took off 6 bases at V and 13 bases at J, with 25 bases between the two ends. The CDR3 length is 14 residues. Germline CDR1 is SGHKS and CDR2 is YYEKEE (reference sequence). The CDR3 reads CASILQGAGAPFTF. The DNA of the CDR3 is TGTGCCAGCATTCTCCAAGGGGCAGGGGCCCCCTTCACCTTC.

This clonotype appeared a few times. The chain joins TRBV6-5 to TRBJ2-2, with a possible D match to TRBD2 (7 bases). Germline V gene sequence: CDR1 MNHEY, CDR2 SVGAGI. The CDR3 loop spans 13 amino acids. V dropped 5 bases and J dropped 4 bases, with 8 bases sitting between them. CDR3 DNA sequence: TGTGCCAGCAGTGGGGGGGCCACCGGGGAGCTGTTTTTT. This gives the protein CASSGGATGELFF.